Listed below are T cell receptor beta chains from one sample, sequenced in a study of beta chain features in type 1 diabetes. TCRdb's table, derived via immunoSEQ multiplex PCR, lists solely in-frame clones and lacks some. The sample has about 700,000 clones; around 15% are singletons. Material: naive CD4+ T cells from blood. Receptor source: a young man with type 1 diabetes. The CDR3 runs from the conserved cysteine through the conserved F or W. D genes are given only for firm matches. Not all rows give a size; the values are once, few, many and, for expanded clones, a class.

>TRBJ1-1|few|TRBV5-1|-
TGCGCCAGCAGCTTTGACCCACCGAGCACTGAAGCTTTCTTT
CASSFDPPSTEAFF
>TRBJ2-7|few|TRBV19|TRBD1
TGTGCCAGTAGTATGGGGCAGGGACAGGGGGCCGTCGAGCAGTACTTC
CASSMGQGQGAVEQYF
>TRBJ1-2|-|TRBV28|-
TGTGCCCCAAGGGGGGGGGCAATCTTTGGCTACACCTTC
CAPRGGAIFGYTF
>TRBJ1-1|few|TRBV6-6|-
TGTGCCAGCAACCATCAGGGGCTGAACACTGAAGCTTTCTTT
CASNHQGLNTEAFF
>TRBJ1-2|few|TRBV7-8|-
TGTGCCAGCAGTGGAAGGGGAGACAGAGGCTACACCTTC
CASSGRGDRGYTF
>TRBJ1-5|few|TRBV27|TRBD1
TGTGCCAGCAGTTTATTTGGTTTGTCAGGGGACAGGGTAGGTCAGCCCCAGCATTTT
CASSLFGLSGDRVGQPQHF
>TRBJ2-3|few|TRBV6-6|-
TGTGCCAGCAGTCGGACAGATACGCAGTATTTT
CASSRTDTQYF
>TRBJ2-4|few|TRBV30|-
TGTGCCTGGAGTTGGGGGGTCGAAAACATTCAGTACTTC
CAWSWGVENIQYF
>TRBJ1-1|-|TRBV7-9|-
TGTGCCAGCAGCTTAGCAGCTGAAGCTTTCTTT
CASSLAAEAFF
>TRBJ2-3|few|TRBV15|-
TGTGCCACCAGCAGTCCAGATACGCAGTATTTT
CATSSPDTQYF
>TRBJ2-1|-|TRBV7-2|-
TGTGCCAGCAGATACAGAAATGAGCAGTTCTTC
CASRYRNEQFF
>TRBJ2-5|few|TRBV27|TRBD1
TGTGCCATCACTACCTCGGACAGGGGGTTCCCAGAGACCCAGTACTTC
CAITTSDRGFPETQYF
>TRBJ2-5|few|TRBV30|-
TGTGCCTGGAGTGTACAGGGACCGGAGACCCAGTACTTC
CAWSVQGPETQYF
>TRBJ2-7|-|TRBV5-1|TRBD2
TGCGCCAGCAGCTTCCTAGCGGGGGGCGCCTACGAGCAGTACTTC
CASSFLAGGAYEQYF
>TRBJ1-2|many|TRBV10-3|TRBD1
TGTGCCTCAGGGGGAATACAGGATGGCTACACCTTC
CASGGIQDGYTF
>TRBJ1-5|-|TRBV30|-
TGTGCCTGGAGCCGGGGGGATCTCGGGAAGCCCCAGCATTTT
CAWSRGDLGKPQHF
>TRBJ2-7|-|TRBV29-1|-
TGCAGCGTTGTAGACAGGTCCTCCTACGAGCAGTACTTC
CSVVDRSSYEQYF
>TRBJ1-1|-|TRBV7-9|-
TGTGCCAGCAGGCCGGGGCCCGGGGCTGGCGAAGCTTTCTTT
CASRPGPGAGEAFF
>TRBJ2-5|-|TRBV6-5|-
TGTGCCAGCCCGTCGGGACGGGGACAAGAGACCCAGTACTTC
CASPSGRGQETQYF
>TRBJ2-5|few|TRBV15|-
TGTGCCACCAGCAGAGATGGGGGGATAGAGACCCAGTACTTC
CATSRDGGIETQYF
>TRBJ2-1|few|TRBV28|TRBD2
TGTGCCAGCAGGTCGCCTAGCGGGGCCTCCTACAATGAGCAGTTCTTC
CASRSPSGASYNEQFF
>TRBJ1-1|few|TRBV11-2|-
TGTGCCAGCAGCCGAAAACAGTTGGGGACTGATGAAGCTTTCTTT
CASSRKQLGTDEAFF
>TRBJ2-5|-|TRBV9|-
TGTGCCAGCTCAAGGGGAGAGACCCAGTACTTC
CASSRGETQYF
>TRBJ2-7|-|TRBV7-9|-
TGTGCCAGCAGCTTAGACTCGGAGGGGACCGAGCAGTACTTC
CASSLDSEGTEQYF
>TRBJ1-4|few|TRBV11-3|-
TGTGCCAGCAGCCTGCGCGGGACCGTAAATGAAAAACTGTTTTTT
CASSLRGTVNEKLFF
>TRBJ2-5|few|TRBV14|-
TGTGCCAGCAGCCCTACGGACACCCTCCTTCGGGGGACCCAGTACTTC
CASSPTDTLLRGTQYF
>TRBJ1-1|few|TRBV20-1|-
TGCAGTGCCCCTAAGGGCACTGAAGCTTTCTTT
CSAPKGTEAFF
>TRBJ1-2|-|TRBV29-1|-
TGCAGCGCCAGAACGCAGGACTATGGCTACACCTTC
CSARTQDYGYTF
>TRBJ2-6|-|TRBV10-3|-
TGTGCCATCAGGAGGGAGTCTGGGGCCAACGTCCTGACTTTC
CAIRRESGANVLTF
>TRBJ2-3|few|TRBV7-2|-
TGTGCCAGCAGCTTAAGGGATAGCACAGATACGCAGTATTTT
CASSLRDSTDTQYF
>TRBJ2-7|few|TRBV13|-
TGTGCCAGCAGCTTACGGCTTTACGAGCAGTACTTC
CASSLRLYEQYF
>TRBJ1-1|-|TRBV7-9|TRBD1
TGTGCCAGCAGCACCAAGACAGGGAGTATGAACACTGAAGCTTTCTTT
CASSTKTGSMNTEAFF
>TRBJ2-2|-|TRBV10-3|-
TGTGCCATCAGTGAGCCAGACCAATACGGATTGTTTTTT
CAISEPDQYGLFF
>TRBJ2-3|-|TRBV5-1|TRBD1
TGCGCCAGCAGCCGGGACAGCCGGGACCCAGATACGCAGTATTTT
CASSRDSRDPDTQYF
>TRBJ2-5|-|TRBV12-5|-
TGTGCTAGTGGCCCTGGAACGCGGGCGGAAGAGACCCAGTACTTC
CASGPGTRAEETQYF
>TRBJ1-2|-|TRBV9|-
TGTGCCAGCAGCACCACGTTAACTAACTATGGCTACACCTTC
CASSTTLTNYGYTF
>TRBJ2-1|-|TRBV5-4|-
TGTGCCAGCAGCCCTCGCGTGTCGGGCTACAATGAGCAGTTCTTC
CASSPRVSGYNEQFF
>TRBJ1-2|few|TRBV19|TRBD1
TGTGCCAGTAGTTCGAGACAGGGGGCTGCAGGAGGCTACACCTTC
CASSSRQGAAGGYTF
>TRBJ2-5|few|TRBV5-1|TRBD1
TGCGCCAGCAGCTTACAGGGGGAGAACCAAGAGACCCAGTACTTC
CASSLQGENQETQYF
>TRBJ2-1|-|TRBV30|-
TGTGCCTGGAGCGTACGGGGGAGCCAAGGGCAGTTCTTC
CAWSVRGSQGQFF
>TRBJ2-4|few|TRBV4-1|-
TGCGCCAGCAGCCAAGAAAGTCCCGAGGCAGGTTGGATGGACAAAAACATTCAGTACTTC
CASSQESPEAGWMDKNIQYF
>TRBJ2-3|few|TRBV10-3|TRBD1
TGTGCCATCCGGGACAGGGTTAGTGATACGCAGTATTTT
CAIRDRVSDTQYF
>TRBJ1-2|-|TRBV28|-
TGTGCCAGCAGTCCGGGGGACTATGGCTACACCTTC
CASSPGDYGYTF
>TRBJ1-2|few|TRBV13|-
TGTGCCAGCAGCTTAGGGGGCAAGGTCTATGGCTACACCTTC
CASSLGGKVYGYTF
>TRBJ2-6|-|TRBV7-9|-
TGTGCCAGCAGTCTTAATACAGGGATCCACGTCCTGACTTTC
CASSLNTGIHVLTF
>TRBJ2-5|few|TRBV23-1|TRBD2
TGCGCCAGCAGTCAACCTTGCGGGGGGCGGCAGCCGGAGACCCAGTACTTC
CASSQPCGGRQPETQYF
>TRBJ2-7|-|TRBV4-1|-
TGCGCCAGCAGCCAAGGGGGAACCTACGAGCAGTACTTC
CASSQGGTYEQYF
>TRBJ2-5|-|TRBV19|-
TGTGCCAGTAGTCCCCAAGAGACCCAGTACTTC
CASSPQETQYF
>TRBJ1-6|-|TRBV30|-
TGTGCCTGGGGAAGCAAGCCCCTCCACTTT
CAWGSKPLHF
>TRBJ2-3|few|TRBV9|TRBD2
TGTGCCAGCAGCGTAGGAATACTAGCGGGGGCAGAAACGTTCACAGATACGCAGTATTTT
CASSVGILAGAETFTDTQYF
>TRBJ1-5|-|TRBV7-9|-
TGTGCCAGCAGCCCCTCCAGGGGAGGTAGCAATCAGCCCCAGCATTTT
CASSPSRGGSNQPQHF
>TRBJ1-6|-|TRBV5-6|TRBD1
TGTGCCAGCAGCCGACTCGACAGGACAGGCGCACCCCTCCACTTT
CASSRLDRTGAPLHF
>TRBJ2-3|few|TRBV18|TRBD2
TGTGCCAGCTCACCACCGCAGCGGGGGCCCACAGATACGCAGTATTTT
CASSPPQRGPTDTQYF
>TRBJ2-6|few|TRBV10-3|-
TGTGCCATCAGTGAGGGCGACTCTGGGGCCAACGTCCTGACTTTC
CAISEGDSGANVLTF
>TRBJ2-3|few|TRBV10-3|-
TGTGCCACCAGTCGGGGGGCAACTAGCACAGATACGCAGTATTTT
CATSRGATSTDTQYF